What follows are 20 T cell receptor beta chains derived from one specimen sequenced in a study of blood T cell repertoires in COVID-19. Here immunoSEQ multiplex PCR was the method, and the copy in TCRdb shows in-frame clones only, minus some. The table lists around 150,000 clones, about 78% of them singletons. Sequenced sample: peripheral blood. These TCRs come from a man aged 55-75 years who had recovered from COVID-19.

This clone was counted only a few times. V and J are TRBV18 and TRBJ1-5; TRBD1 aligns across 8 bases. Trimming at V came to 0 bases and at J to 2 bases, leaving 6 bases not matched to a gene. The germline CDR1 and CDR2 sequences are KGHSH and LQKENI. The CDR3 length is 17 residues. The CDR3 DNA is TGTGCCAGCTCACCACCGGGAACAGGGGGAGGCAATCAGCCCCAGCATTTT. Translated: CASSPPGTGGGNQPQHF.

This rearrangement joins TRBV4-3 to TRBJ1-1, with D tentatively TRBD1 (6 bases). Trimming cost V 0 bases and J 11 bases, with 13 bases left between them. Germline V gene lookup returns CDR1 LGHNA and CDR2 YSLEER. The CDR3 has 13 residues. The CDR3 bases are TGCGCCAGCAGCCAAGATCTCGCAGGGGAGGCTTTCTTT. Translating it yields CASSQDLAGEAFF.

V usage is TRBV6-2 or TRBV6-3 and J usage is TRBJ2-7; possibly TRBD2 for D (5 bases). CDR1 and CDR2 (germline): MNHEY, SVGEGT. There are 13 residues in the CDR3. V lost 6 bases and J lost 5, with 14 bases in between. CDR3 nucleotide sequence: TGTGCCAGCAGCTGGGTCCCGGGGAACGAGCAGTACTTC. This encodes CASSWVPGNEQYF.

The V call is TRBV10-3, the J call TRBJ2-1; 8 bases line up with TRBD2. CDR1 and CDR2 (germline): ENHRY, SYGVKD. The junction had 7 bases not matched to a gene; V was cut back by 5 bases and J by 4 bases. The CDR3 runs 15 residues. The CDR3 region has the DNA TGTGCCATCAGTTTTTCTAGCGGGTTTTACAATGAGCAGTTCTTC. It codes for CAISFSSGFYNEQFF.

The chain uses TRBV4-2 and TRBJ2-1; 14 nucleotides agree with TRBD2. CDR3 size: 17 residues. The germline V gene encodes CDR1 LGHNA and CDR2 YNFKEQ. V lost 1 base to trimming and J lost 8 bases; unmatched junction nucleotides: 7. DNA for the CDR3: TGTGCCAGCAGCCAAGGTGACGGACTAGCGGGAGGATATGAGCAGTTCTTC. Translating gives CASSQGDGLAGGYEQFF.

V is TRBV6-5 and J is TRBJ2-2; 8 bases are shared with TRBD1. V lost 2 bases to trimming and J lost 4 bases; unmatched junction nucleotides: 6. In germline, CDR1 is MNHEY, CDR2 SVGAGI. This CDR3 comprises 16 residues. CDR3 sequence (DNA): TGTGCCAGCAGTTACCCCCAGGGACAGGCCACCGGGGAGCTGTTTTTT. The encoded protein is CASSYPQGQATGELFF.

This clone occurred once. CDR3 bases: TGTGCCAGCAGCGAACTAGCGGGCTTCTACAATGAGCAGTTCTTC. Residues: CASSELAGFYNEQFF. The rearrangement joins TRBV2 to TRBJ2-1; 9 nucleotides line up with TRBD2. V shed 6 bases and J 3 bases; nucleotides not matched to a gene: 6. Germline CDR1 and CDR2: SNHLY and FYNNEI. This CDR3 contains 15 residues.

V gene TRBV2 combines with J gene TRBJ2-1; 7 positions match TRBD2. V lost 10 bases to trimming and J lost 7 bases; unmatched junction nucleotides: 7. Germline V gives CDR1 SNHLY, CDR2 FYNNEI. The length of the CDR3 is 12 residues. CDR3 in amino acids: CAIERGWNEQFF. CDR3 nucleotide sequence: TGTGCCATTGAGCGGGGTTGGAATGAGCAGTTCTTC.

The chain joins TRBV6-5 to TRBJ1-2; 7 nucleotides agree with TRBD1. The germline V gene has CDR1 MNHEY and CDR2 SVGAGI. This CDR3 is 12 amino acids long. V gave up 6 bases and J gave up 11 bases; unmatched junction bases: 9. The CDR3 is CASRRDRSGYTF. As DNA, the CDR3 is TGTGCCAGCAGACGGGACAGAAGCGGATACACCTTC.

The genes are TRBV18 and TRBJ2-7, with TRBD1 matching 11 bases. CDR1 is KGHSH, CDR2 LQKENI, per germline. V shed 0 bases, J shed 3 bases, and the junction held 1 base outside the gene matches. The CDR3 consists of 15 residues. For the CDR3, the DNA is TGTGCCAGCTCACCACCGGGGACAGGGGGCTACGAGCAGTACTTC. Translation: CASSPPGTGGYEQYF.

V gene TRBV30 combines with J gene TRBJ2-7; D is possibly TRBD1 (6 bases). Germline V gene data show CDR1 as GTSNPN and CDR2 as SVGIG (reference sequence). The CDR3 length is 15 residues. V gave up 0 bases and J gave up 6 bases, with 18 bases separating them. The CDR3 region has the DNA TGTGCCTGGAGTGTAGCTATGGGGGCGAGGGGCGAGCAGTACTTC. This encodes CAWSVAMGARGEQYF.

The CDR3 here is CASSYSRNEKLFF. The CDR3 DNA reads TGTGCCAGCAGTTACTCCCGTAATGAAAAACTGTTTTTT. The chain uses TRBV6-5 and TRBJ1-4, with D unresolved. CDR3 length equals 13 residues. CDR1 and CDR2 (germline): MNHEY, SVGAGI. V was trimmed by 0 bases and J by 4 bases, leaving 3 bases between them.

This chain joins TRBV6-5 and TRBJ2-5; tentatively, D is TRBD2 (6 bases). Germline V gene lookup returns CDR1 MNHEY and CDR2 SVGAGI. The CDR3 sequence is 15 residues long. The V and J ends lost 2 bases and 2 bases respectively, with 12 bases between them. CDR3 amino acids: CASSYGGELQETQYF. In DNA form, the CDR3 reads TGTGCCAGCAGTTACGGCGGGGAGCTTCAAGAGACCCAGTACTTC.

The chain combines TRBV3-1 (or the pseudogene TRBV3-2) with TRBJ2-1; possible D gene TRBD2, 6 bases. Germline CDR1 and CDR2: LGHDT and YNNKEL (reference sequence). V was cut by 0 bases and J by 6 bases, with 9 bases left in between. The CDR3 is made up of 14 amino acids. The CDR3 loop is CASSQDLGGNEQFF. In DNA, the CDR3 is TGTGCCAGCAGCCAAGATCTGGGGGGCAATGAGCAGTTCTTC.

In this sample, this clone turned up once. This chain joins TRBV6-5 and TRBJ1-1; D might be TRBD1 (5 bases). The germline CDR1 and CDR2 sequences are MNHEY and SVGAGI. CDR3 length equals 14 residues. Between the trimmed V and J ends, which lost 4 bases and 4 bases, there was a span of 13 bases. CDR3 amino acids: CASSSLGGSTEAFF. As DNA, the CDR3 is TGTGCCAGCAGTTCCCTGGGGGGATCCACTGAAGCTTTCTTT.

V usage is TRBV6-5 and J usage is TRBJ2-7, with 10 bases that match TRBD1. Germline CDR1 and CDR2: MNHEY and SVGAGI. The CDR3 extends over 15 amino acids. V lost 6 bases, J lost 1 base, and 6 bases stayed unmatched. The CDR3 region has the DNA TGTGCCAGCAGAAAGGGGACAGGGGCTTCCTACGAGCAGTACTTC. Its protein is CASRKGTGASYEQYF.

J is TRBJ2-3 and V is TRBV11-2; 11 bases line up with TRBD2. The CDR3 length is 16 residues. Germline trimming cut 2 bases from V and 3 bases from J; bases unmatched to any gene: 4. Germline-derived CDR1 and CDR2 are SGHAT and FQNNGV. This CDR3 reads CASSLYSGGATDTQYF. The CDR3 bases are TGTGCCAGCAGCTTATATAGCGGGGGGGCTACAGATACGCAGTATTTT.

This rearrangement joins TRBV19 to TRBJ2-7; 7 positions agree with TRBD1. The germline gives CDR1 LNHDA, CDR2 SQIVND (reference sequence). J gave up 6 bases and V 0 bases, and 8 bases lay outside the gene matches. The CDR3 consists of 15 residues. The CDR3 DNA sequence: TGTGCCAGTAGTATAGAACTCGGCAGGGGGAGCGAGCAGTACTTC. Its protein is CASSIELGRGSEQYF.

This clone was observed once. V usage is TRBV5-4 and J usage is TRBJ2-1; TRBD1 aligns across 7 bases. Germline CDR1 is SGHNT and CDR2 is YYREEE (reference sequence). V shed 4 bases and J 5 bases; nucleotides not matched to a gene: 9. The CDR3 length is 15 residues. The DNA of the CDR3 is TGTGCCAGCAGCCCACAGACAGGGTCGGACAATGAGCAGTTCTTC. Protein sequence: CASSPQTGSDNEQFF. Based on the CDR3 plus reference TRBV5-4 and TRBJ2-1, the full variable domain is ETGVTQSPTHLIKTRGQQVTLRCSSQSGHNTVSWYQQALGQGPQFIFQYYREEENGRGNFPPRFSGLQFPNYSSELNVNALELDDSALYLCASSPQTGSDNEQFFGPGTRLTVL.

This clone was seen only once. The chain combines TRBV9 with TRBJ2-1; D may be TRBD2 (5 bases). Trimming removed 4 bases at V and 10 bases at J, with 27 bases between. This CDR3 is built from 17 residues. Germline assignment: CDR1 SGDLS and CDR2 YYNGEE. The CDR3 reads CASSPSALAPSAAEQFF. DNA for the CDR3: TGTGCCAGCAGCCCGTCCGCCCTAGCACCTTCGGCAGCCGAGCAGTTCTTC. Filled out from reference TRBV9 and TRBJ2-1, the complete variable domain reads DSGVTQTPKHLITATGQRVTLRCSPRSGDLSVYWYQQSLDQGLQFLIQYYNGEERAKGNILERFSAQQFPDLHSELNLSSLELGDSALYFCASSPSALAPSAAEQFFGPGTRLTVL.